This T cell receptor (beta chain) was observed in a study of T cell responses to AZD1222 COVID-19 vaccine. Repertoires were generated with immunoSEQ multiplex PCR, while TCRdb's copy carries only in-frame clones and drops some. The sample has about 150,000 clones, 94% seen once; the top ten hold over 0.95%. The CDR3 consists of 13 residues. From germline, CDR1 is GTSNPN and CDR2 SVGIG (reference sequence). V shed 0 bases and J shed 4 bases, with 9 bases lying between them. Details on this clone: As yet, its antigen is unknown.

Overall study findings and caveats: Just six or seven AZD1222 recipients tested seropositive at baseline. Nearly half of spike-specific TCRs reportedly go after variant regions that carry no mutations. CD4 TCRs linked to vaccination spanned spike, dominating at 160-218 and 743-854.

This receptor was obtained from an adult in good health. This chain links TRBV30 with TRBJ2-5; D not resolved. The sequencing here drew on peripheral blood, taken on day 0 of AZD1222 vaccination. The DNA for the CDR3 is TGTGCCTGGAGTGTAGTTAGGGCAGAGACCCAGTACTTC. Its protein is CAWSVVRAETQYF.